This T cell receptor (beta chain) was sequenced in a study of cytomegalovirus exposure and HLA in healthy donors. The study's findings and limits: High sensitivity and specificity were reportedly achieved when the classifier diagnosed cytomegalovirus status.

The CDR3 contains 14 residues. From germline, CDR1 is LGHNA and CDR2 YNFKEQ. J was trimmed by 6 bases and V by 0 bases; bases with no gene match: 1. The assay was immunoSEQ multiplex PCR, and TCRdb's table has in-frame clones only and misses some. The sample holds 100,000 or so clones, approximately 86% seen once. The donors formed part of the roughly 120-subject validation cohort, distinct from the approximately 670-subject first cohort. Comment on this clone: Its specificity is not known.

The rearrangement uses TRBV4-2 and TRBJ2-4; 8 bases map to TRBD1. This sequence originates from a woman between 18 and 29 years old in good health and CMV-seropositive. Sequences were obtained from PBMCs. DNA of the CDR3: TGTGCCAGCAGCCAAGATACAGGGGGAAACATTCAGTACTTC. Translation: CASSQDTGGNIQYF.